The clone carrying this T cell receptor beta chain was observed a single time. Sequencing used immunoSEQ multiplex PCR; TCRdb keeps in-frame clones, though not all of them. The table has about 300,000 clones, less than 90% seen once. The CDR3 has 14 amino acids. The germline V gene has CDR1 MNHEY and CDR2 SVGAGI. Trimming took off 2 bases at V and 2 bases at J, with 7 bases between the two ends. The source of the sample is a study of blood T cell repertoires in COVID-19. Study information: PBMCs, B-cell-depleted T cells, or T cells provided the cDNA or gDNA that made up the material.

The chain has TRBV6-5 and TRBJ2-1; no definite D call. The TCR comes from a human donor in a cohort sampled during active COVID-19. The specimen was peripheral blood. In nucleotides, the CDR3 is TGTGCCAGCAGTTACGGGCAGACCTACAATGAGCAGTTCTTC. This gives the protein CASSYGQTYNEQFF.